This T cell receptor (beta chain) was captured by sequencing in a study of identical twins. Study results and limitations: Cord blood beta clonotypes that were abundant carried fewer insertions, and memory repertoires showed no such trend.

Turning to this clonotype: Its antigen remains unknown.

Germline values: CDR1 SQVTM, CDR2 ANQGSEA. Trimming took off 4 bases at V and 4 bases at J, with 8 bases between the two ends. CDR3 length equals 12 residues. The authors used template switching to add a universal primer site and gave cDNA unique molecular identifiers. TCRdb reanalysed the 5' RACE reads using MiXCR and keeps one entry per CDR3 protein. The repertoire holds about 690,000 distinct CDR3 sequences, with roughly 6.2% as singletons. The rearrangement links TRBV29-1 to TRBJ2-1; D remains ambiguous. The clonotype was recovered from a man between 18 and 29 years old in good health. Sequencing input: naive T cells sorted from blood. CDR3 amino acids: CSVVVFYNEQFF. CDR3 nucleotides: TGCAGCGTTGTGGTCTTTTACAATGAGCAGTTCTTC.